This is a list of T cell receptor beta chains from one sample in a study of T cell responses to AZD1222 COVID-19 vaccine. Sequenced by immunoSEQ multiplex PCR; TCRdb stores in-frame clones only, minus some. The profile shows fewer than 140,000 clones, under 90% of them singletons. The sample consisted of peripheral blood, taken on day 0 of AZD1222 vaccination. The source is an adult in good health. Each CDR3 is given with its conserved first and last residue. The D gene is left open where the match is weak. Only part of the rows carry a size: once, few, many, or a class if the clone is expanded.

size | D | J | V | CDR3
- | TRBD1 | TRBJ2-5 | TRBV19 | CASRPTGGRETQYF
once | - | TRBJ2-7 | TRBV4-3 | CASSAGDHEQYF
- | - | TRBJ1-2 | TRBV12-3/TRBV12-4 | CASSPSGYGYTF
- | - | TRBJ2-3 | TRBV24-1 | CATSDQSGTDTQYF
- | TRBD2 | TRBJ2-5 | TRBV10-2 | CASRNRLAGVGETQYF
- | - | TRBJ1-1 | TRBV28 | CASSLWGAEAFF
- | - | TRBJ1-1 | TRBV11-2 | CASSLGPMNTEAFF
- | - | TRBJ1-5 | TRBV27 | CATGPTFNQPQHF
- | TRBD2 | TRBJ2-7 | TRBV7-9 | CASSGTSGIYEQYF
- | TRBD1 | TRBJ1-1 | TRBV4-2 | CASSHFGQQGTEAFF